This entry concerns a single T cell receptor (beta chain). Its specificity is not known. One end of the junction is discordant with germline, which a read error may explain. These data belong to a study of T cell responses to AZD1222 COVID-19 vaccine. From germline, CDR1 is LGHDT and CDR2 YNNKEL (reference sequence). The CDR3 has 16 residues. This table comes from immunoSEQ multiplex PCR, and its TCRdb copy is limited to in-frame clones, with some not included. The sample includes 90,000 to 140,000 clones, 82% of them seen just once. Study-wide findings and caveats: Most donors were white British and more were female, and clonal diversity was possibly underestimated.

The TCR originated in an adult in good health. Sequenced material: peripheral blood, taken on day 0 of AZD1222 vaccination. The chain recombines TRBV3-1 (or the pseudogene TRBV3-2) with TRBJ1-1; D is unclear. The CDR3 protein is CASSQGSGIPNAEAFF. In DNA, the CDR3 is TGTGCCAGCAGCCAAGGCAGCGGGATACCGAACGCTGAAGCTTTCTTT.